This passage covers 18 T cell receptor beta chains from one sample sequenced in a study of OX40 agonist ivuxolimab in advanced cancers. Clones were read by immunoSEQ multiplex PCR, and TCRdb kept only the in-frame ones, dropping some. The table includes 63,000 or so clones, roughly 80% detected once. Sequenced material: CD4+ or CD8+ T cells sorted from blood, taken in a trial of the OX40 agonist ivuxolimab. These receptor sequences come from an adult with an advanced solid tumor such as melanoma, head and neck, liver or kidney cancer.

J is TRBJ2-1 and V is TRBV28; D gene uncertain. V was clipped by 5 bases and J by 3 bases, with 8 bases between them. The length of the CDR3 is 13 residues. Germline V CDR1 and CDR2: MDHEN, SYDVKM. The CDR3 sequence: CASSLRLYNEQFF. CDR3 sequence (DNA): TGTGCCAGCAGTCTTCGACTCTACAATGAGCAGTTCTTC.

The CDR3 DNA reads TGTGCCAGCAGCTTCCACTCTCGACAAGTAAACAGCTATGGCTACACCTTC. Protein: CASSFHSRQVNSYGYTF. The rearrangement links TRBV7-2 to TRBJ1-2; no reliable D call. The germline CDR1 and CDR2 sequences are SGHTA and FQGNSA. The germline V and J ends were trimmed by 3 bases and 4 bases, with 21 bases remaining between them. The CDR3 spans 17 residues.

The chain links TRBV7-2 to TRBJ2-7, with TRBD1 matching 8 bases. CDR1 is SGHTA and CDR2 is FQGNSA in the germline V gene. Germline trimming cut 5 bases from V and 5 bases from J; bases unmatched to any gene: 14. CDR3 size: 16 residues. DNA of the CDR3: TGTGCCAGCAGCGGCGGACAGGGCTTACTGATCGACGAGCAGTACTTC. Translated, it gives CASSGGQGLLIDEQYF.

The chain employs TRBV11-2 and TRBJ2-1; D may be TRBD2 (5 bases). The V end was cut by 5 bases, the J end by 9 bases, with 23 bases between. Germline lookup yields CDR1 SGHAT and CDR2 FQNNGV. This CDR3 comprises 16 residues. The CDR3 sequence: CASSRKSGSDAREQFF. DNA of the CDR3: TGTGCCAGCAGCCGCAAGTCGGGGAGCGACGCCCGTGAGCAGTTCTTC.

The V call is TRBV11-1, the J call TRBJ2-1, with TRBD1 matching 10 bases. With 3 bases clipped from V and 6 bases from J, the junction kept 5 bases outside the gene matches. From germline, CDR1 is SGHAT and CDR2 FQDESV (reference sequence). The CDR3 length is 15 residues. This CDR3 is CASSFRDRGPNEQFF. DNA for the CDR3: TGTGCCAGCAGCTTCCGGGACAGGGGCCCCAATGAGCAGTTCTTC.

This chain links TRBV28 with TRBJ2-7, with TRBD1 matching over 9 bases. With V trimmed by 6 bases and J by 2 bases, 11 bases remained unmatched. The CDR3 runs to 16 residues. The germline CDR1 and CDR2 sequences are MDHEN and SYDVKM. The CDR3 DNA is TGTGCCAGCAGGCCTATATACGGGACAGGGACCTACGAGCAGTACTTC. This translates into CASRPIYGTGTYEQYF.

This sequence joins TRBV19 and TRBJ2-7, with 8 bases that match TRBD2. Germline V lookup: CDR1 LNHDA, CDR2 SQIVND (reference sequence). V shed 7 bases, J shed 2 bases, and the junction held 7 bases outside the gene matches. The CDR3 contains 14 residues. The CDR3 reads CASTNSGNAYEQYF. The CDR3 DNA reads TGTGCCAGTACAAATAGCGGGAACGCCTACGAGCAGTACTTC.

This clone was recorded only once. The chain couples TRBV11-2 to TRBJ2-7; D might be TRBD1 (5 bases). The germline V gene has CDR1 SGHAT and CDR2 FQNNGV. The CDR3 is made up of 15 amino acids. Trimming stripped 1 base from V and 10 bases from J, with 20 bases between. For the CDR3, the DNA is TGTGCCAGCAGCTTAGGGCAGGGCGTAGGAGAGGAACAGTACTTC. Its protein is CASSLGQGVGEEQYF.

V is TRBV2 and J is TRBJ2-7; 8 bases map to TRBD2. V gave up 11 bases and J gave up 5 bases; unmatched junction bases: 8. The CDR3 covers 12 residues. Germline CDR1 and CDR2: SNHLY and FYNNEI. As DNA, the CDR3 is TGTGCCTCCAGCGGGAGCGGTAACGAGCAGTACTTC. This gives the protein CASSGSGNEQYF. Variable domain in full (rest from reference TRBV2 and TRBJ2-7): EPEVTQTPSHQVTQMGQEVILRCVPISNHLYFYWYRQILGQKVEFLVSFYNNEISEKSEIFDDQFSVERPDGSNFTLKIRSTKLEDSAMYFCASSGSGNEQYFGPGTRLTVT.

CDR3 in amino acids: CASSFSGGTDTQYF. The CDR3 DNA reads TGCGCCAGCAGCTTTTCAGGGGGCACAGATACGCAGTATTTT. This chain uses TRBV5-1 with TRBJ2-3; possibly TRBD1 for D (6 bases). The germline gives CDR1 SGHRS, CDR2 YFSETQ. The CDR3 totals 14 residues. V lost 2 bases to trimming and J lost 1 base, with 8 bases between them.

The chain links TRBV7-3 to TRBJ2-5; D unresolved. This CDR3 region has 17 residues. CDR1 is SGHTA, CDR2 FQGTGA, per germline. Trimming removed 2 bases at V and 4 bases at J, with 20 bases between. The CDR3 sequence: CASSLQSARVPPETQYF. CDR3 nucleotide sequence: TGTGCCAGCAGCTTACAAAGTGCCAGAGTACCTCCAGAGACCCAGTACTTC.

CDR3 sequence reads: CASSPKGLAGVSEQFF. DNA for the CDR3: TGCGCCAGCAGCCCGAAGGGACTAGCGGGAGTAAGTGAGCAGTTCTTC. This sequence joins TRBV4-3 and TRBJ2-1, with 14 bases fitting TRBD2. CDR1 is LGHNA, CDR2 YSLEER, per germline. The CDR3 extends over 16 amino acids. Unmatched junction bases numbered 8, after V lost 4 bases and J lost 9 bases.

The J gene is TRBJ2-5, the V gene TRBV6-5; D perhaps matches TRBD2 (6 bases). The closer fit of TRBJ2-7 to the DNA end suggests the J call may be wrong. This CDR3 contains 12 residues. CDR1 is MNHEY and CDR2 is SVGAGI in the germline V gene. CDR3 coding DNA: TGTGCCAGCAGACCTAGCGTGGGCGAGCAGTACTTC. Residues: CASRPSVGEQYF.

V and J are TRBV19 and TRBJ2-2; 7 bases agree with TRBD2. CDR1 LNHDA and CDR2 SQIVND come from the germline V gene (reference sequence). The J segment lost 7 bases and the V segment lost 2 bases, leaving 7 bases of the junction unmatched. The CDR3 sequence is 15 residues long. DNA of the CDR3: TGTGCCAGTAGTATACAGAGCGGGGCGGGCGGGGAGCTGTTTTTT. The encoded protein is CASSIQSGAGGELFF.

V gene TRBV11-2 combines with J gene TRBJ1-1; D unresolved. The CDR3 has 12 amino acids. Germline CDR1 is SGHAT and CDR2 is FQNNGV. The V end was cut by 1 base, the J end by 9 bases, with 9 bases between. The CDR3 reads CASSLAGVQAFF. In nucleotides, the CDR3 is TGTGCCAGCAGCTTAGCTGGTGTACAAGCTTTCTTT.

This clone was counted between two and nine times. The chain couples TRBV5-8 to TRBJ2-1, with D possibly being TRBD1 (5 bases). Trimming pared 0 bases from V and 9 bases from J, leaving 13 bases between. CDR3 length: 14 amino acids. Germline V CDR1 and CDR2: SGHTS, YDEGEE. The CDR3 loop is CASSLAGQLAEQFF. In DNA, the CDR3 is TGTGCCAGCAGCTTGGCCGGACAATTGGCTGAGCAGTTCTTC.

V is TRBV4-1 and J is TRBJ1-6; 9 positions agree with TRBD1. This CDR3 has 19 amino acids. Germline-derived CDR1 and CDR2 are MGHRA and YSYEKL. V dropped 0 bases and J dropped 0; count of bases not matched to a gene: 6. CDR3 in DNA: TGCGCCAGCAGCCAAGATAGGACAGGGGCCAGCTCCTATAATTCACCCCTCCACTTT. Protein product: CASSQDRTGASSYNSPLHF.

This chain connects TRBV7-2 to TRBJ2-3; maybe TRBD2 (5 bases). The CDR3 is 15 residues long. V was clipped by 5 bases and J by 3 bases, with 15 bases between them. Germline V gene lookup returns CDR1 SGHTA and CDR2 FQGNSA. CDR3 nucleotides: TGTGCCAGCAGCCCTGGAAGGGCGGGTACAGATACGCAGTATTTT. Encoded protein: CASSPGRAGTDTQYF.